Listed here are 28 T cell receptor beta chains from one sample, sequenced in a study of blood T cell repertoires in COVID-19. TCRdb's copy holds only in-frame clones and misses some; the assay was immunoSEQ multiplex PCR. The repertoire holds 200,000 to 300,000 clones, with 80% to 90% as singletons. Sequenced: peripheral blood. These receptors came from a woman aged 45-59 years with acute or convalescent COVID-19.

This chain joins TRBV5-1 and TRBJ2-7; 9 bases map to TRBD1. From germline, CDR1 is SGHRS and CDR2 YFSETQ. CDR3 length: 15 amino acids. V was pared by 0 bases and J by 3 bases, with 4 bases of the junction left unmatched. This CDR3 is CASSLATGGYYEQYF. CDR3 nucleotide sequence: TGCGCCAGCAGCTTGGCGACAGGGGGATACTACGAGCAGTACTTC.

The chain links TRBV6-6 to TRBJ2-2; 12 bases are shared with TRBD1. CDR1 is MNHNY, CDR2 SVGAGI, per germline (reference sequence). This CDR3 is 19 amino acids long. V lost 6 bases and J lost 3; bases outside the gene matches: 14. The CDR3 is CASSSGTGGPRGDTGELFF. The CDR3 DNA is TGTGCCAGCAGCTCCGGGACAGGGGGCCCAAGAGGGGACACCGGGGAGCTGTTTTTT.

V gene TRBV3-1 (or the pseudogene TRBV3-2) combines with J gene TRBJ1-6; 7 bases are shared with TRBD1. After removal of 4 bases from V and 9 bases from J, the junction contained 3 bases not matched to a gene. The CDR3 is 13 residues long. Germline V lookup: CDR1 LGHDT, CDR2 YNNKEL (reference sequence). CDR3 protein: CASSRGTASPLHF. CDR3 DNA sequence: TGTGCCAGCAGCCGAGGGACAGCTTCACCCCTCCACTTT.

CDR3 DNA: TGTGCCAGCTGCCCGGGAGGGACCTACAATGAGCAGTTCTTC. Translating gives CASCPGGTYNEQFF. The V gene is TRBV27, the J gene TRBJ2-1; TRBD2 matches at 8 bases. This CDR3 is built from 14 residues. Germline values: CDR1 MNHEY, CDR2 SMNVEV (reference sequence). The J segment lost 2 bases and the V segment lost 8 bases, leaving 5 bases of the junction unmatched.

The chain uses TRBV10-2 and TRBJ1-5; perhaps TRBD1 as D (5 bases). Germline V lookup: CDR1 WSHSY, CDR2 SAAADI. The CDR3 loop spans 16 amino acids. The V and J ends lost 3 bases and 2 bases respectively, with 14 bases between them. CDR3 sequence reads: CASSERRTKGNQPQHF. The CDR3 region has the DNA TGCGCCAGCAGTGAAAGACGGACAAAGGGCAATCAGCCCCAGCATTTT.

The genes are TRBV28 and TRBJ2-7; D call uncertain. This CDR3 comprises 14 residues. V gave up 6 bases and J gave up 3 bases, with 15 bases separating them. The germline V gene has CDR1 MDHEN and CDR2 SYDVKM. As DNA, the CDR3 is TGTGCCAGCAGCCCGGTTAAACAGATCTACGAGCAGTACTTC. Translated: CASSPVKQIYEQYF.

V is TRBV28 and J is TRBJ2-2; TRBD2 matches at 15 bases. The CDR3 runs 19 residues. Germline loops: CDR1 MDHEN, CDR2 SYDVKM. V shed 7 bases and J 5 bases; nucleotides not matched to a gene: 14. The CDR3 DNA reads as TGTGCCAGCACCTCGATACAAGGGACTAGCGGGAGGAGAACCGGGGAGCTGTTTTTT. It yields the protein CASTSIQGTSGRRTGELFF.

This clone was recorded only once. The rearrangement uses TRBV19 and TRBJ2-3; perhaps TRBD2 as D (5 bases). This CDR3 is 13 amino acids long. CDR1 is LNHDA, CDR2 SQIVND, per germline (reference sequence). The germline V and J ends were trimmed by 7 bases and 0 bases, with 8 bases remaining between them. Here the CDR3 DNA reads TGTGCCAGTACCAGGACTAGCACAGATACGCAGTATTTT. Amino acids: CASTRTSTDTQYF.

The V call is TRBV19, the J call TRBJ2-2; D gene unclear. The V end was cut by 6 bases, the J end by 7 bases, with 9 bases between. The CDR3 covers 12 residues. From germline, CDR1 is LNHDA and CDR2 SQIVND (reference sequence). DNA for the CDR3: TGTGCCAGTAGCTCACAGATCGGGGAGCTGTTTTTT. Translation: CASSSQIGELFF. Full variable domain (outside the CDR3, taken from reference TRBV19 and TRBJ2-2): DGGITQSPKYLFRKEGQNVTLSCEQNLNHDAMYWYRQDPGQGLRLIYYSQIVNDFQKGDIAEGYSVSREKKESFPLTVTSAQKNPTAFYLCASSSQIGELFFGEGSRLTVL.

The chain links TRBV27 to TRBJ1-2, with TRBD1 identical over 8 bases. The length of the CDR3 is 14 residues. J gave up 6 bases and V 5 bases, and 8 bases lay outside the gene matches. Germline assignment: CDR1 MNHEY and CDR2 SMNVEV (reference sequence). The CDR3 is CASSPWTGFDGYTF. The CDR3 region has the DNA TGTGCCAGCAGTCCCTGGACAGGGTTTGATGGCTACACCTTC.

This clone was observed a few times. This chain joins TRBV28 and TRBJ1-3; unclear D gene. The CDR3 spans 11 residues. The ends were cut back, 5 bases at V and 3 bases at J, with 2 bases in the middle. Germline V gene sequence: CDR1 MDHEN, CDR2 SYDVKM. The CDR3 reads CASSRGNTIYF. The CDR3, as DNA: TGTGCCAGCAGTCGTGGAAACACCATATATTTT.

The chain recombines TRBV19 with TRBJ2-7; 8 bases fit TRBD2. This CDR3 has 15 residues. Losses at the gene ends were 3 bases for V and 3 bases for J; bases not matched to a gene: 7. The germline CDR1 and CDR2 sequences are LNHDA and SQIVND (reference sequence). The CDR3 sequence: CASSIGSGGNYEQYF. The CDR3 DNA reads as TGTGCCAGTAGTATCGGCAGCGGGGGCAACTACGAGCAGTACTTC.

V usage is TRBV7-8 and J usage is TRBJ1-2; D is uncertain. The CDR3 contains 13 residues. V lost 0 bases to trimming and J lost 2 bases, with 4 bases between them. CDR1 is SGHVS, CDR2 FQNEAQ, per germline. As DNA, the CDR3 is TGTGCCAGCAGCTTAGCCCTAAACTATGGCTACACCTTC. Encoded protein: CASSLALNYGYTF.

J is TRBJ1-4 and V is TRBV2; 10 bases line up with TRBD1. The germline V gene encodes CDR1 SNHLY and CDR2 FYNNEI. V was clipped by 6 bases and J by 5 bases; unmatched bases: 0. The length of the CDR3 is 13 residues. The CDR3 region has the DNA TGTGCCAGCAGGGGACAGGGGAATGAAAAACTGTTTTTT. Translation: CASRGQGNEKLFF.

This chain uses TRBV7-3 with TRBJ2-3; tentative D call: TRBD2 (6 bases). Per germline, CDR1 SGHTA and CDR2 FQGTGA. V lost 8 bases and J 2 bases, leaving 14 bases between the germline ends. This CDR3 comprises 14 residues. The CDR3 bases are TGTGCCAGCCGGGCGCGGGAAGACACAGATACGCAGTATTTT. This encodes CASRAREDTDTQYF.

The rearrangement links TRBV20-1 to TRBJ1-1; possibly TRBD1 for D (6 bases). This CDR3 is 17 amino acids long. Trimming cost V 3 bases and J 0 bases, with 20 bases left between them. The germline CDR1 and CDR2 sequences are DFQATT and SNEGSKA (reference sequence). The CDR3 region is CSASGQGRTVMNTEAFF. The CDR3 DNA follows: TGCAGTGCTAGTGGGCAGGGGCGGACAGTAATGAACACTGAAGCTTTCTTT.

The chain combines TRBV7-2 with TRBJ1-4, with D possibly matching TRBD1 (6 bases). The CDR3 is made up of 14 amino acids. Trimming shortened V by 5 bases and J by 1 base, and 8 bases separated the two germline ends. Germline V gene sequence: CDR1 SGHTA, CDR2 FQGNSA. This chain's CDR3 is CASSEQGTNEKLFF. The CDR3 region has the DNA TGTGCCAGCAGCGAACAGGGAACTAATGAAAAACTGTTTTTT.

This CDR3 reads CASSSRQMNTEAFF. CDR3 bases: TGTGCCAGTAGTAGTAGACAGATGAACACTGAAGCTTTCTTT. The V call is TRBV19, the J call TRBJ1-1; weak D call: TRBD1 (5 bases). CDR3 size: 14 residues. Germline CDR1 and CDR2: LNHDA and SQIVND (reference sequence). The V end lost 4 bases, the J end lost 0 bases, and 9 bases lay between the germline ends.

The CDR3 loop is CASSPLVLAGDNEQFF. The CDR3, as DNA: TGTGCCAGCTCACCACTCGTGTTAGCGGGAGACAATGAGCAGTTCTTC. The V gene is TRBV18, the J gene TRBJ2-1; 9 bases map to TRBD2. With V trimmed by 1 base and J by 5 bases, 6 bases remained unmatched. This CDR3 spans 16 amino acids. Germline V lookup: CDR1 KGHSH, CDR2 LQKENI.

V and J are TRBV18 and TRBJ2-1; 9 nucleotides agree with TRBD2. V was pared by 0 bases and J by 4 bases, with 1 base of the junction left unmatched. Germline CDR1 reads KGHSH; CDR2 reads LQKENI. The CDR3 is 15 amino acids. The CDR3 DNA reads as TGTGCCAGCTCACCACCCAGCGGGGGGTACAATGAGCAGTTCTTC. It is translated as CASSPPSGGYNEQFF.

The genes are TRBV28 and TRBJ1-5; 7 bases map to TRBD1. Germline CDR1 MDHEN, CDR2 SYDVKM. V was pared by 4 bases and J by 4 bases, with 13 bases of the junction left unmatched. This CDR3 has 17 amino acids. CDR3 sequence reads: CASSSMFLTDRNQPQHF. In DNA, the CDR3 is TGTGCCAGCAGTTCCATGTTTCTTACGGACAGGAATCAGCCCCAGCATTTT. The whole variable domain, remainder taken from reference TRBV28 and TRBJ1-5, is DVKVTQSSRYLVKRTGEKVFLECVQDMDHENMFWYRQDPGLGLRLIYFSYDVKMKEKGDIPEGYSVSREKKERFSLILESASTNQTSMYLCASSSMFLTDRNQPQHFGDGTRLSIL.

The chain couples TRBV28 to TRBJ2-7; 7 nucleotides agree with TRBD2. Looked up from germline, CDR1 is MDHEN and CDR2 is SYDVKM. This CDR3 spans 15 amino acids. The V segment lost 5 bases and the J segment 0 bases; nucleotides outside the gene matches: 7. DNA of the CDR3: TGTGCCAGCAGTGAAAGCGGGGATAGCTCCTACGAGCAGTACTTC. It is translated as CASSESGDSSYEQYF.

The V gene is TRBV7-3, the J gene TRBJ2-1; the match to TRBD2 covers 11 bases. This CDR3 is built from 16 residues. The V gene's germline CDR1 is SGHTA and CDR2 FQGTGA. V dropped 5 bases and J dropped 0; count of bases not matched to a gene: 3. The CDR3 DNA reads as TGTGCCAGCAGCATTGGACTAGCGGGCTCCTACAATGAGCAGTTCTTC. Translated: CASSIGLAGSYNEQFF.

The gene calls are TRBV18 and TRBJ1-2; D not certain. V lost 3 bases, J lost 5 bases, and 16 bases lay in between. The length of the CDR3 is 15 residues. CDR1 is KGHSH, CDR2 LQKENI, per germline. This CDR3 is CASSPLAATPYGYTF. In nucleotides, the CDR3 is TGTGCCAGCTCACCGTTAGCAGCCACCCCTTATGGCTACACCTTC.

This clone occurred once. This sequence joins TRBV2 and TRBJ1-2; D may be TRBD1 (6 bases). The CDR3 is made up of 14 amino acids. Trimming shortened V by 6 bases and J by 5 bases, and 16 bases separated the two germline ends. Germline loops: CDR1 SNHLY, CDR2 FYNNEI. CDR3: CASRPGTHFYGYTF. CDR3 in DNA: TGTGCCAGCAGACCCGGGACACATTTTTATGGCTACACCTTC.

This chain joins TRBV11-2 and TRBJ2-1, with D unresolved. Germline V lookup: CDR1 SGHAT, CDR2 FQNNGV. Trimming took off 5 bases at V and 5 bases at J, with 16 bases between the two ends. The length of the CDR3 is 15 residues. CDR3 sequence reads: CASSDVDHGHNEQFF. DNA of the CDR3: TGTGCCAGCAGCGACGTTGACCATGGGCACAATGAGCAGTTCTTC. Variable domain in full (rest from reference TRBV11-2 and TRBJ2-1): EAGVAQSPRYKIIEKRQSVAFWCNPISGHATLYWYQQILGQGPKLLIQFQNNGVVDDSQLPKDRFSAERLKGVDSTLKIQPAKLEDSAVYLCASSDVDHGHNEQFFGPGTRLTVL.

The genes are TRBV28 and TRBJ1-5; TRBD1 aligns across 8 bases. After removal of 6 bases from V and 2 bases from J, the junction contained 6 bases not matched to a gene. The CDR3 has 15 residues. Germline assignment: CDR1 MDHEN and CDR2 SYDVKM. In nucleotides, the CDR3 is TGTGCCAGCAGCCGACAGGGGTGGGGCAATCAGCCCCAGCATTTT. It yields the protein CASSRQGWGNQPQHF.

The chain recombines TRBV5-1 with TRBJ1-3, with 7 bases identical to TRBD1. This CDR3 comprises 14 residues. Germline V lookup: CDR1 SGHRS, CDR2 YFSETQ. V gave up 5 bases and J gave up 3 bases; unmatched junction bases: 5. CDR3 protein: CASREGGGGNTIYF. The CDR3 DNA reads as TGCGCCAGCAGAGAAGGGGGCGGTGGAAACACCATATATTTT.